This TCR beta chain was obtained from a study of T cell responses to AZD1222 COVID-19 vaccine. Study-wide points: AZD1222 recipients seropositive at baseline numbered only six. Compared with day 0, the breadth and depth of the Spike-specific TCR repertoire rose significantly after two doses of AZD1222. There were repertoire samples only from the period after the peak T cell response.

The V and J ends lost 1 base and 5 bases respectively, with 4 bases between them. The CDR3 contains 11 residues. Germline V gene data show CDR1 as DFQATT and CDR2 as SNEGSKA (reference sequence). Sequencing was performed with immunoSEQ multiplex PCR; in TCRdb, only in-frame clones are kept and a portion is missing. The repertoire holds roughly 120,000 clones, with about nine tenths as singletons. A remark on this clone: The antigen remains unidentified.

This chain joins TRBV20-1 and TRBJ2-3; D is ambiguous. The TCR sequence derives from an adult in good health. The sample here was peripheral blood, taken on day 0 of AZD1222 vaccination. CDR3 coding DNA: TGCAGTGCTAGAGGGGGAGATACGCAGTATTTT. This sequence encodes CSARGGDTQYF.